This T cell receptor beta chain emerged from a study of neoadjuvant anti-PD-1 for oral cavity cancer. General observations from the study: Only a few patients per response group were TCR-analyzed; validation needed.

TCRdb's table, derived via immunoSEQ multiplex PCR, lists solely in-frame clones and lacks some. This sample has about 37,000 clones, with around 40% found just once. Comment on this clone: The antigen is undetermined.

Time point: after neoadjuvant nivolumab, at surgical resection. V lost 5 bases and J 7 bases, leaving 20 bases between the germline ends. The CDR3 has 15 residues. Germline CDR1 and CDR2: LNHDA and SQIVND (reference sequence). The sequence derives from a person between 40 and 85 years old with oral cavity squamous cell carcinoma. The source was tumor tissue, collected after nivolumab (anti-PD-1) treatment. This chain links TRBV19 with TRBJ1-1; a possible D gene is TRBD1 (6 bases). DNA for the CDR3: TGTGCCAGTAGTCCCCCGCAAACAGGGCTAGATGAAGCTTTCTTT. Its translation: CASSPPQTGLDEAFF.